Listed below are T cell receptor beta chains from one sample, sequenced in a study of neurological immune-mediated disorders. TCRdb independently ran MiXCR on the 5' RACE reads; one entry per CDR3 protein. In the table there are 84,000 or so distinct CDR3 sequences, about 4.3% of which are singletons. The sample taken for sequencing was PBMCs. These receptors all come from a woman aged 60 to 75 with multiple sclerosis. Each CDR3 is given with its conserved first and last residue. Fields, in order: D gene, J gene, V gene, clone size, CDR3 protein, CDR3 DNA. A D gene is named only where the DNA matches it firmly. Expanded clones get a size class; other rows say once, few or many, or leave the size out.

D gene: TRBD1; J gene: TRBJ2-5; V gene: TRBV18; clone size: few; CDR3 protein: CASSGEFKGAPYSQETQYF; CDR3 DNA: TGTGCCAGCTCCGGCGAATTTAAGGGGGCCCCTTATTCTCAAGAGACCCAGTACTTC
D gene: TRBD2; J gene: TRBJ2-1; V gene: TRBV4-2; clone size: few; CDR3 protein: CASSQDPGLAGAEQFF; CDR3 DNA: TGTGCCAGCAGCCAAGACCCGGGACTAGCGGGGGCTGAGCAGTTCTTC
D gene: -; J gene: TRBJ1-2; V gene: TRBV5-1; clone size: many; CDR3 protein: CASSFDSLMYGYTF; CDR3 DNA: TGCGCCAGCAGCTTCGACAGTCTCATGTATGGCTACACCTTC
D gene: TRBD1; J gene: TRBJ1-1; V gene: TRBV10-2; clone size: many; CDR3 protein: CASSKPGQVNTEAFF; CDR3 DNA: TGCGCCAGCAGTAAACCCGGACAGGTGAACACTGAAGCTTTCTTT
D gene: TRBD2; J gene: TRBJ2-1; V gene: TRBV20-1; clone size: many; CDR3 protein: CSASAGEVEQFF; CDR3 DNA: TGCAGTGCTAGTGCGGGGGAAGTTGAGCAGTTCTTC
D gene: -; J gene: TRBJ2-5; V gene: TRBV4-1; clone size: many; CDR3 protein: CASSQEDGWEETQYF; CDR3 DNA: TGCGCCAGCAGCCAAGAGGACGGGTGGGAGGAGACCCAGTACTTC
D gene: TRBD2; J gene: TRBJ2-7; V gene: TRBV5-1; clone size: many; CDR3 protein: CASSLDGLAGHAYEQYF; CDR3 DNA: TGCGCCAGCAGCTTGGATGGACTAGCGGGACACGCCTACGAGCAGTACTTC
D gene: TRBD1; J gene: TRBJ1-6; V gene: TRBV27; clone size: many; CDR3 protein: CASRPTGVSPLHF; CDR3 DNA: TGTGCCAGCAGACCGACAGGGGTTTCGCCCCTCCACTTT
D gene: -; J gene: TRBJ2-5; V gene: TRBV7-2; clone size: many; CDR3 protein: CASSRATEETQYF; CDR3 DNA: TGTGCCAGCAGCCGGGCGACGGAAGAGACCCAGTACTTC
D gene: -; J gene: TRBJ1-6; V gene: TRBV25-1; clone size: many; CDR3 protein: CASSEPPGAFNSPLHF; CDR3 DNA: TGTGCCAGCAGTGAGCCCCCCGGGGCTTTTAATTCACCCCTCCACTTT
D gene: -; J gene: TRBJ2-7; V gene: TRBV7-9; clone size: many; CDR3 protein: CASSSKSGAAYEQYF; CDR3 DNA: TGTGCCAGCAGCTCCAAGTCCGGGGCGGCTTACGAGCAGTACTTC
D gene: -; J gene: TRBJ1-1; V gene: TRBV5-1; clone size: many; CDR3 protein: CASKLDTQSGTEAFF; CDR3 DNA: TGCGCCAGCAAGCTAGACACTCAGAGTGGCACTGAAGCTTTCTTT
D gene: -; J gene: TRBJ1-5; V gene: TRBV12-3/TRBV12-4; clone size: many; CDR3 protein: CASSLSGDNQPQHF; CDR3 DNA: TGTGCCAGCAGTTTATCAGGGGATAATCAGCCCCAGCATTTT
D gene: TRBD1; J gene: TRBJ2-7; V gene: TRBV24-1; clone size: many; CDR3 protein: CATSDSPGQGYEQYF; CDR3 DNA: TGTGCCACCAGTGACAGTCCGGGACAGGGCTACGAGCAGTACTTC
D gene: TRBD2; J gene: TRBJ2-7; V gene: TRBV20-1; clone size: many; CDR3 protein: CSARGSGGNLYEQYF; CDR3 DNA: TGCAGTGCTAGAGGTAGCGGGGGCAATCTTTACGAGCAGTACTTC
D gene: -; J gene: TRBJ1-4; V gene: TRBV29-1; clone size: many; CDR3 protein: CSVTGLALGEKLFF; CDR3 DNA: TGCAGCGTCACCGGGCTTGCCCTAGGGGAAAAACTGTTTTTT
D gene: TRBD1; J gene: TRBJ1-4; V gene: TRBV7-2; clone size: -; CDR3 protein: CASSRQGAREKLFF; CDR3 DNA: TGTGCCAGCAGCCGACAGGGGGCGCGAGAAAAACTGTTTTTT
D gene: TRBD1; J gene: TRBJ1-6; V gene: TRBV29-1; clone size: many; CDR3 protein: CSGPGTGGNSPLHF; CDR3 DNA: TGCAGCGGACCTGGGACAGGGGGGAATTCACCCCTCCACTTT
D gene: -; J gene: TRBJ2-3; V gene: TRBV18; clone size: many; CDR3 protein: CASSPPVTDTQYF; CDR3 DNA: TGTGCCAGCTCACCACCGGTCACAGATACGCAGTATTTT
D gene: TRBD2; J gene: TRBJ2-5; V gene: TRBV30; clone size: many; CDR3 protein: CAWSTLTSRRETQYF; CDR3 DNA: TGTGCCTGGAGTACATTGACTAGCAGACGAGAGACCCAGTACTTC
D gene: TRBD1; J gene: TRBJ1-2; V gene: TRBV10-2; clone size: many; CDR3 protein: CASSEDRGNYGYTF; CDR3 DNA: TGCGCCAGCAGTGAGGACAGGGGAAACTATGGCTACACCTTC
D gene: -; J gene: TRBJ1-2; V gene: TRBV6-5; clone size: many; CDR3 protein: CASSYRDNYGYTF; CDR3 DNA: TGTGCCAGCAGTTACCGAGACAACTATGGCTACACCTTC
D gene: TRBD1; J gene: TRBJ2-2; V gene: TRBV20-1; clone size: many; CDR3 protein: CSAPDRAPPNTGELFF; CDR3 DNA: TGCAGTGCTCCGGACAGGGCCCCCCCGAACACCGGGGAGCTGTTTTTT
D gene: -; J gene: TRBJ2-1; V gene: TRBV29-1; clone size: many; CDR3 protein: CSSEAYNEQFF; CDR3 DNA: TGCAGCTCCGAAGCGTACAATGAGCAGTTCTTC
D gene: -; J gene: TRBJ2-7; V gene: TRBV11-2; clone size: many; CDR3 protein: CASSVDRHYEQYF; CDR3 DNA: TGTGCCAGCAGCGTGGACAGACACTACGAGCAGTACTTC
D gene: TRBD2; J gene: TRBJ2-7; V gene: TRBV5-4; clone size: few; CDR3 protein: CASSSRGSGGAGTLYEQYF; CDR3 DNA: TGTGCCAGCAGCTCCCGGGGGAGCGGGGGTGCAGGGACCTTATACGAGCAGTACTTC
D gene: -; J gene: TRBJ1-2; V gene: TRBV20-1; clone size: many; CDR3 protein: CSASTAGRNYGYTF; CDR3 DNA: TGCAGTGCTAGCACGGCAGGCCGCAACTATGGCTACACCTTC
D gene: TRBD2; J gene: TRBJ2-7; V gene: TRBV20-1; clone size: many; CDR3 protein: CSARDASGGAYEQYF; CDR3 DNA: TGCAGTGCTAGAGACGCTAGCGGGGGGGCCTACGAGCAGTACTTC
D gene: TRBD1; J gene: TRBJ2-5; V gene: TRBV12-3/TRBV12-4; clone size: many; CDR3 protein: CASTGQGSPETQYF; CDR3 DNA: TGTGCCAGCACGGGACAGGGGAGCCCTGAGACCCAGTACTTC
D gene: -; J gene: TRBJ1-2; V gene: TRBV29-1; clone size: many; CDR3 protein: CSVVVIASNGYTF; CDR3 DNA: TGCAGCGTTGTGGTAATAGCGTCTAATGGCTACACCTTC
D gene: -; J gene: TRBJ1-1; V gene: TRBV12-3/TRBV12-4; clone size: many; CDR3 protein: CASSSKWAVTEAFF; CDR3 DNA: TGTGCCAGCAGTTCCAAATGGGCCGTGACTGAAGCTTTCTTT
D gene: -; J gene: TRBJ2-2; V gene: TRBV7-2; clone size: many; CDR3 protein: CASSPTGGFTGELFF; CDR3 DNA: TGTGCCAGCAGCCCAACGGGGGGCTTCACCGGGGAGCTGTTTTTT
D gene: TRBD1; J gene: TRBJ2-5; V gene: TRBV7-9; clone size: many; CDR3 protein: CASSPGQGRETQYF; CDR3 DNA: TGTGCCAGCAGCCCGGGACAGGGGCGAGAGACCCAGTACTTC
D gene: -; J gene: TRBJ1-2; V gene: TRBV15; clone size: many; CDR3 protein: CATSGKDRFNYGYTF; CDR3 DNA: TGTGCCACCAGCGGAAAGGACAGATTTAACTATGGCTACACCTTC
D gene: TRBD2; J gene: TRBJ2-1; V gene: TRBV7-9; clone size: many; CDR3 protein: CASSSQLAGVNEQFF; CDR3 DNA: TGTGCCAGCAGCTCGCAACTAGCGGGGGTGAATGAGCAGTTCTTC
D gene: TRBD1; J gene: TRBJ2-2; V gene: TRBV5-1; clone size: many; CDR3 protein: CASSQRGQANTGELFF; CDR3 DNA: TGCGCCAGCAGTCAACGGGGACAGGCGAACACCGGGGAGCTGTTTTTT
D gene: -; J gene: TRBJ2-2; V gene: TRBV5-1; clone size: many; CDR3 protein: CASTAPGANTGELFF; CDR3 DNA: TGCGCCAGCACTGCCCCGGGAGCAAACACCGGGGAGCTGTTTTTT
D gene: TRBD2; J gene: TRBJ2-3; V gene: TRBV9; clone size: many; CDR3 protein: CASSPSSGGAKDTQYF; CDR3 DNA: TGTGCCAGCAGCCCAAGTAGCGGGGGGGCCAAAGATACGCAGTATTTT
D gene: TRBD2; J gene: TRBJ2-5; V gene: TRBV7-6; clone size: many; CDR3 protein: CASSTPGSGVETQYF; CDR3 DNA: TGTGCCAGCAGCACCCCGGGTAGCGGGGTTGAGACCCAGTACTTC
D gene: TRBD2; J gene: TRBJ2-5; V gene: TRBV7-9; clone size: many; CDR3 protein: CASSLGLAGKETQYF; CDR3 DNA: TGTGCCAGCAGCCTTGGACTAGCGGGGAAAGAGACCCAGTACTTC
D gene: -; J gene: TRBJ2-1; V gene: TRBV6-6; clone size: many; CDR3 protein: CASSYPTDNEQFF; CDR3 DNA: TGTGCCAGCAGTTACCCGACGGACAATGAGCAGTTCTTC
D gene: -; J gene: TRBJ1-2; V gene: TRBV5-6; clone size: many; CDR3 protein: CASSLAVGGYTF; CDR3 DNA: TGTGCCAGCAGCTTGGCCGTGGGGGGCTACACCTTC
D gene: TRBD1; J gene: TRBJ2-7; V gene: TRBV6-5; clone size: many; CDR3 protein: CASSPGQAAYEQYF; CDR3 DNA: TGTGCCAGCAGCCCGGGACAGGCAGCCTACGAGCAGTACTTC
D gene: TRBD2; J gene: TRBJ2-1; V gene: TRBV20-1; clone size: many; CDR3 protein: CSARDASGSTYNEQFF; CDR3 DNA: TGCAGTGCTAGAGATGCTAGCGGGTCCACCTACAATGAGCAGTTCTTC
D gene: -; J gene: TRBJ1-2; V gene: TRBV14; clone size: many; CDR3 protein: CASSSNHGANYGYTF; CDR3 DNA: TGTGCCAGCAGCTCCAACCACGGGGCTAACTATGGCTACACCTTC
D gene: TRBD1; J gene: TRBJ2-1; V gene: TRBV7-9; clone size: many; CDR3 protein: CASSPRDRGTNEQFF; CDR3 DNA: TGTGCCAGCAGCCCTCGGGACAGGGGAACGAATGAGCAGTTCTTC
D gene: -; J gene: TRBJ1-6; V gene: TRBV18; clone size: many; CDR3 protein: CASSRDRSESPLHF; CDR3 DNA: TGTGCCAGCTCACGAGACAGGTCCGAATCACCCCTCCACTTT
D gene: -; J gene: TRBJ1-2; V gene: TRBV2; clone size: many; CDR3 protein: CASSEPRGYTF; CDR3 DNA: TGTGCCAGCAGTGAACCTCGCGGCTACACCTTC
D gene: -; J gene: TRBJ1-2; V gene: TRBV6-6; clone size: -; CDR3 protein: CASTVGLRAYGYTF; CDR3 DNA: TGTGCCAGCACCGTCGGTTTGAGGGCATATGGCTACACCTTC
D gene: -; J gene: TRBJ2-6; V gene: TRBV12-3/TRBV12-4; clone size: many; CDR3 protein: CASRYDPSGANVLTF; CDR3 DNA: TGTGCCAGCAGGTACGACCCCTCTGGGGCCAACGTCCTGACTTTC
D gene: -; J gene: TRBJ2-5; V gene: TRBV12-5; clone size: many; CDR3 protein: CASGLVPSPQETQYF; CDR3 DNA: TGTGCTAGTGGTTTGGTACCCTCACCACAAGAGACCCAGTACTTC
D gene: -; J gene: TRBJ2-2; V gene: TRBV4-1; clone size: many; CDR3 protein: CASSPMGNTNTGELFF; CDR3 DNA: TGCGCCAGCAGCCCCATGGGAAATACGAACACCGGGGAGCTGTTTTTT
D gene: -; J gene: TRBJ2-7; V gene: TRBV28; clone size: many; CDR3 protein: CASRTVAQEQYF; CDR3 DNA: TGTGCCAGCAGAACAGTGGCTCAGGAGCAGTACTTC
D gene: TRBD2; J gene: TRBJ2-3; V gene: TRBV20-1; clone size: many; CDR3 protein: CSASLSGGTTDTQYF; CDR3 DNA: TGCAGTGCTAGCCTCTCGGGGGGGACCACAGATACGCAGTATTTT